A single sample gave rise to the 26 T cell receptor beta chains below, sequenced in a study of shared clonotypes between healthy human individuals. Generated by immunoSEQ multiplex PCR, the TCRdb table keeps only in-frame clones and is missing some. Of approximately 2.3 million clones in the sample, just over 90% were seen once. The sample comprised naive CD4+ T cells from PBMCs. The subset is: CD45RA+ positively selected. These receptors came from a man aged 18 to 30 in good health. Some clones in this sample may be carry-over from other donors' samples.

About this clone: Distinct nucleotide sequences in the sample also encode this CDR3. The CDR3 spells CASSLGSNTGELFF. As DNA, the CDR3 is TGCGCCAGCAGCTTGGGGAGTAACACCGGGGAGCTGTTTTTT. The V and J genes are TRBV5-1 and TRBJ2-2, with unresolved D. The CDR3 length is 14 residues. Germline V gene lookup returns CDR1 SGHRS and CDR2 YFSETQ. The ends were cut back, 0 bases at V and 2 bases at J, with 5 bases in the middle. Drawing the rest from reference TRBV5-1 and TRBJ2-2, the complete variable domain is KAGVTQTPRYLIKTRGQQVTLSCSPISGHRSVSWYQQTPGQGLQFLFEYFSETQRNKGNFPGRFSGRQFSNSRSEMNVSTLELGDSALYLCASSLGSNTGELFFGEGSRLTVL.

This clone has just one count. CDR3: CATSRDRVVMNTEAFF. The CDR3 bases are TGTGCCACCAGCAGAGATCGTGTAGTAATGAACACTGAAGCTTTCTTT. The rearrangement links TRBV15 to TRBJ1-1; D unresolved. The CDR3 consists of 16 residues. The germline V gene has CDR1 LNHNV and CDR2 YYDKDF (reference sequence). The V end lost 0 bases, the J end lost 0 bases, and 11 bases lay between the germline ends.

The rearrangement joins TRBV9 to TRBJ1-5; D gene uncertain. Trimming took 4 bases from V and 7 from J, leaving 15 bases between them. The CDR3 has 14 amino acids. Germline V gene data show CDR1 as SGDLS and CDR2 as YYNGEE. In nucleotides, the CDR3 is TGTGCCAGCAGCCCGAGTTCGGGCGGCCAGCCCCAGCATTTT. Its translation is CASSPSSGGQPQHF.

The gene calls are TRBV5-1 and TRBJ2-5; D could derive from TRBD1 or TRBD2 (6 bases each). This CDR3 region has 15 residues. V was shortened by 4 bases and J by 3 bases, with 16 bases between the two germline ends. The V gene's germline CDR1 is SGHRS and CDR2 YFSETQ. Here the CDR3 DNA reads TGCGCCAGCAGCGCGGGACACGCACTAGAAGAGACCCAGTACTTC. Amino acid sequence: CASSAGHALEETQYF.

The rearrangement links TRBV19 to TRBJ2-5; 8 bases line up with TRBD2. The ends lost 7 bases at V and 5 bases at J; junction bases unmatched: 12. In germline, CDR1 is LNHDA, CDR2 SQIVND (reference sequence). The CDR3 consists of 15 residues. CDR3 residues: CASTAPGTSFETQYF. CDR3 coding DNA: TGTGCCAGTACCGCCCCCGGGACTAGTTTTGAGACCCAGTACTTC. Filled out from reference TRBV19 and TRBJ2-5, the complete variable domain reads DGGITQSPKYLFRKEGQNVTLSCEQNLNHDAMYWYRQDPGQGLRLIYYSQIVNDFQKGDIAEGYSVSREKKESFPLTVTSAQKNPTAFYLCASTAPGTSFETQYFGPGTRLLVL.

The chain combines TRBV18 with TRBJ2-1; possible D gene TRBD1, 6 bases. Deletions cut 4 bases from V and 4 bases from J, with 14 bases between. The CDR3 totals 15 residues. The germline gives CDR1 KGHSH, CDR2 LQKENI. CDR3 amino acids: CASSHSGHKYNEQFF. The CDR3 nucleotides read TGTGCCAGCTCACATTCGGGACACAAATACAATGAGCAGTTCTTC. The full variable domain, with the rest looked up from reference TRBV18 and TRBJ2-1, is NAGVMQNPRHLVRRRGQEARLRCSPMKGHSHVYWYRQLPEEGLKFMVYLQKENIIDESGMPKERFSAEFPKEGPSILRIQQVVRGDSAAYFCASSHSGHKYNEQFFGPGTRLTVL.

The gene calls are TRBV6-6 and TRBJ2-7; 9 nucleotides line up with TRBD1. The V segment lost 4 bases and the J segment 3 bases; nucleotides outside the gene matches: 4. Germline CDR1 MNHNY, CDR2 SVGAGI (reference sequence). The CDR3 consists of 14 residues. The CDR3 nucleotides read TGTGCCAGCAGTTTTACAGGGGGCTTCTACGAGCAGTACTTC. As protein: CASSFTGGFYEQYF.

The chain couples TRBV5-6 to TRBJ2-6; D might be TRBD2 (6 bases). The germline V gene has CDR1 SGHDT and CDR2 YYEEEE. V gave up 4 bases and J gave up 4 bases, with 18 bases separating them. CDR3 size: 17 residues. CDR3 bases: TGTGCCAGCAGCCTATTACTCTCGGGGGTCGGGGCCAACGTCCTGACTTTC. Its protein product is CASSLLLSGVGANVLTF.

The rearrangement joins TRBV7-3 to TRBJ1-6, with TRBD1 matching over 7 bases. The trim removed 4 bases at V and 7 bases at J, leaving 7 bases unmatched. The CDR3 spans 15 residues. Germline CDR1 is SGHTA and CDR2 is FQGTGA. The CDR3 coding sequence is TGTGCCAGCAGCTATGCCGGGACAGAGAATTCACCCCTCCACTTT. It codes for CASSYAGTENSPLHF. The full variable domain, in which reference TRBV7-3 and TRBJ1-6 provide the parts outside the CDR3, is GAGVSQTPSNKVTEKGKYVELRCDPISGHTALYWYRQSLGQGPEFLIYFQGTGAADDSGLPNDRFFAVRPEGSVSTLKIQRTERGDSAVYLCASSYAGTENSPLHFGNGTRLTVT.

V is TRBV25-1 and J is TRBJ2-1; 11 nucleotides line up with TRBD2. CDR3 size: 16 residues. Trimming took 6 bases from V and 0 from J; bases not matched to a gene: 4. CDR1 MGHDK and CDR2 SYGVNS come from the germline V gene. CDR3 nucleotide sequence: TGTGCCAGCAGCGAGACTAGCGGGATCTCCTACAATGAGCAGTTCTTC. This codes for CASSETSGISYNEQFF.

Remarks on this clone: At the DNA level, this CDR3 is encoded by other sequences in the same sample as well. The chain recombines TRBV18 with TRBJ2-2; TRBD2 matches at 9 bases. The junction had 4 bases not matched to a gene; V was cut back by 3 bases and J by 2 bases. Germline V gives CDR1 KGHSH, CDR2 LQKENI. The CDR3 extends over 16 amino acids. The CDR3 loop reads CASSPPGTSNTGELFF. For the CDR3, the DNA is TGTGCCAGCTCACCCCCCGGGACTAGCAACACCGGGGAGCTGTTTTTT.

About this clone itself: This specimen includes other DNA sequences encoding the same CDR3. The CDR3 is CASSVVGTRGPGNTIYF. The CDR3 DNA reads as TGTGCCAGCAGCGTAGTTGGTACGAGGGGGCCAGGAAACACCATATATTTT. The chain recombines TRBV9 with TRBJ1-3, with 7 bases matching TRBD1. This CDR3 has 17 amino acids. CDR1 SGDLS and CDR2 YYNGEE come from the germline V gene. Trimming removed 0 bases from V and 4 bases from J; junction bases left unmatched: 10.

This clone was observed once. The J gene is TRBJ2-7, the V gene TRBV11-1; D unresolved. The germline V gene encodes CDR1 SGHAT and CDR2 FQDESV (reference sequence). This CDR3 region has 13 residues. V shed 3 bases and J shed 3 bases, with 9 bases lying between them. The CDR3 here is CASSFGFDYEQYF. The CDR3 coding sequence is TGTGCCAGCAGCTTCGGATTCGACTACGAGCAGTACTTC.

Note on this clone: The identical CDR3 is also encoded by other nucleotide sequences in the sample. The rearrangement links TRBV5-1 to TRBJ1-5, with D perhaps matching TRBD1 (5 bases). V was shortened by 0 bases and J by 2 bases, with 9 bases between the two germline ends. The V gene's germline CDR1 is SGHRS and CDR2 YFSETQ. The CDR3 extends over 15 amino acids. CDR3 nucleotide sequence: TGCGCCAGCAGCTTGGAATCAGGGCGCAATCAGCCCCAGCATTTT. Its translation is CASSLESGRNQPQHF.

The DNA of the CDR3 is TGTGCCAGCAGCTTAATGGCGGTAGCCCCGCGGGAGCAGTTCTTC. It specifies CASSLMAVAPREQFF. The rearrangement joins TRBV7-3 to TRBJ2-1; D is ambiguous. V was pared by 1 base and J by 10 bases, with 17 bases between. Germline CDR1 and CDR2: SGHTA and FQGTGA. The CDR3 is 15 amino acids.

V gene TRBV11-2 combines with J gene TRBJ2-3, with D uncertain. V dropped 0 bases and J dropped 1 base, with 17 bases sitting between them. Germline values: CDR1 SGHAT, CDR2 FQNNGV. CDR3 length equals 18 residues. The CDR3 sequence is CASSLDGLAGWGTDTQYF. CDR3 DNA: TGTGCCAGCAGCTTAGATGGGCTGGCCGGGTGGGGCACAGATACGCAGTATTTT.

This chain joins TRBV29-1 and TRBJ2-1; 11 bases agree with TRBD2. This CDR3 comprises 13 residues. After removal of 6 bases from V and 9 bases from J, the junction contained 7 bases not matched to a gene. Germline CDR1 SQVTM, CDR2 ANQGSEA. The CDR3 bases are TGCAGCGTCGTACTAGCGGGGGACGGTGAGCAGTTCTTC. Its protein is CSVVLAGDGEQFF.

The chain has TRBV9 and TRBJ2-3; 9 bases line up with TRBD1. V shed 2 bases and J 6 bases; nucleotides not matched to a gene: 10. CDR3 size: 16 residues. Germline V CDR1 and CDR2: SGDLS, YYNGEE. The CDR3 protein is CASSVGEGQGEDTQYF. The CDR3 coding sequence is TGTGCCAGCAGCGTCGGGGAGGGACAGGGTGAGGATACGCAGTATTTT.

The V and J genes are TRBV5-8 and TRBJ2-4, with D possibly matching TRBD1 (6 bases). CDR3 length: 16 residues. Germline-derived CDR1 and CDR2 are SGHTS and YDEGEE. V gave up 2 bases and J gave up 6 bases, with 18 bases separating them. CDR3: CASSFSYRARGNIQYF. The CDR3 nucleotides are TGTGCCAGCAGCTTCTCTTACAGGGCTCGGGGAAACATTCAGTACTTC.

J is TRBJ2-3 and V is TRBV7-9; 8 nucleotides match TRBD2. J lost 9 bases, V lost 5 bases, and 10 bases had no gene match. Germline CDR1 and CDR2: SEHNR and FQNEAQ (reference sequence). This CDR3 is 14 amino acids long. For the CDR3, the DNA is TGTGCCAGCAGCCCGAGGGAATTAGCGGGAACGCAGTATTTT. Protein product: CASSPRELAGTQYF.

The chain recombines TRBV10-3 with TRBJ2-2, with D possibly being TRBD1 or TRBD2 (5 bases each). CDR1 ENHRY and CDR2 SYGVKD come from the germline V gene. Trimming removed 6 bases from V and 0 bases from J, with 20 bases in between. This CDR3 spans 18 amino acids. The CDR3 DNA sequence: TGTGCCATCAGGACCCGCGACAGAGGACTCACGAACACCGGGGAGCTGTTTTTT. It specifies CAIRTRDRGLTNTGELFF.

V gene TRBV2 combines with J gene TRBJ2-1, with a tentative D call TRBD1 (6 bases). Germline CDR1 and CDR2: SNHLY and FYNNEI. The V gene lost 11 bases and the J gene lost 0 bases, with 14 bases spanning the gap. The CDR3 sequence is 14 residues long. In DNA, the CDR3 is TGTGCCCAGGGGAAGATGAGCTCCTACAATGAGCAGTTCTTC. This gives the protein CAQGKMSSYNEQFF.

J is TRBJ2-6 and V is TRBV9; the D gene could be TRBD1 or TRBD2 (6 bases each). Germline loops: CDR1 SGDLS, CDR2 YYNGEE. The CDR3 is made up of 18 amino acids. Trimming left V 0 bases short and J 3 bases short, with 16 bases between. This CDR3 is CASSVAPPGAYGANVLTF. In nucleotides, the CDR3 is TGTGCCAGCAGCGTAGCCCCCCCGGGGGCGTATGGGGCCAACGTCCTGACTTTC.

V usage is TRBV30 and J usage is TRBJ1-2; perhaps TRBD1 as D (6 bases). This CDR3 region has 13 residues. Per the germline V gene, CDR1 is GTSNPN and CDR2 is SVGIG (reference sequence). V lost 3 bases and J lost 6, with 14 bases in between. Here the CDR3 reads CAWRGGQRDGYTF. In nucleotides, the CDR3 is TGTGCCTGGAGGGGGGGACAACGCGATGGCTACACCTTC.

The J gene is TRBJ2-2, the V gene TRBV5-1; no firm D call. The germline gives CDR1 SGHRS, CDR2 YFSETQ. The germline V and J ends were trimmed by 2 bases and 4 bases, with 6 bases remaining between them. There are 13 residues in the CDR3. The CDR3 nucleotides read TGCGCCAGCAGCTTCCTGTTCACCGGGGAGCTGTTTTTT. Its translation is CASSFLFTGELFF.

J is TRBJ2-7 and V is TRBV28; 9 bases align to TRBD2. The germline gives CDR1 MDHEN, CDR2 SYDVKM. V was pared by 6 bases and J by 2 bases, with 8 bases of the junction left unmatched. The CDR3 has 15 residues. The CDR3 coding sequence is TGTGCCAGCAGACCGACTAGCGGAAGAACCTACGAGCAGTACTTC. Translated: CASRPTSGRTYEQYF.